Sequencing of this TCR beta chain was carried out in a study of blood T cell repertoires in COVID-19. About the research overall: PBMCs, B-cell-depleted T cells, or T cells were the source of the cDNA or gDNA that made up the material.

Profiled with immunoSEQ multiplex PCR; TCRdb holds only in-frame clones, not every one. The repertoire consists of 300,000 to 400,000 clones, with roughly 84% occurring once and the leading ten covering 0.9% to 1.2%. Participants spanned ages about 18 to 90 years and resided in 24 US areas. Allocation to cohorts depended on clinical history reported by the participants. Germline trimming cut 1 base from V and 2 bases from J; bases unmatched to any gene: 8. The CDR3 is 18 amino acids. From germline, CDR1 is MGHRA and CDR2 YSYEKL. The receptor was derived from a woman aged 25 to 39 who had recovered from COVID-19. The specimen was PBMCs or T cells enriched from blood (not recorded which). V and J are TRBV4-1 and TRBJ2-7, with 13 bases aligning to TRBD2. CDR3 sequence reads: CASSQGGLAGVETYEQYF. The CDR3 DNA reads as TGCGCCAGCAGCCAAGGAGGACTAGCGGGGGTAGAGACCTACGAGCAGTACTTC.